This T cell receptor (beta chain) was retrieved from a study of T cell responses to AZD1222 COVID-19 vaccine (dated by TCRdb to about 2021). General notes on the study: AZD1222 recipients given second doses at about 4 weeks or at about 12 weeks were pooled, since spike-specific TCR depth and breadth were not found to differ between the two schedules. A total of approximately 240 trial participants underwent TCR sequencing, of whom some 210 received two doses of AZD1222 and about 25 received two doses of the MenACWY control vaccine. Trial participants were enrolled into age subgroups of 18-55, 56-69 and 70-plus years, which contained approximately 150, 30 and 60 TCR-sequenced participants, respectively.

What the study reported, not specific to this receptor: The whole spike protein was spanned by vaccine-associated CD4 TCRs, and dominant responses were seen in regions 160-218 and 743-854. Because no day 14 peak-response samples were available, the repertoires could be characterized only after the peak T cell response. Most participants were white British and females outnumbered males, and the authors suggested that clonal diversity may have been underestimated. The 56-69-year group was small, and its depth increase did not reach significance, likely because of low power. A significant rise in spike-specific TCR breadth and depth was observed after two AZD1222 doses relative to day 0 and relative to MenACWY recipients. Reportedly, almost half of the unique spike-specific TCRs recognized epitopes lying outside the regions that are mutated in the B.1.351 and B.1.1.7 variants. Conclusions about previously exposed vaccinees were limited because only six AZD1222 recipients were SARS-CoV-2 seropositive at baseline.

The sample's time point label, in plain terms: baseline before first vaccination. Vaccinee samples came from UK trials COV001 and COV002, including a single-blind randomized controlled phase 2/3 trial of AZD1222 (ChAdOx1 nCoV-19) in healthy adults. Trial participant PBMC samples were collected at day 0 and day 28 after the second dose for TCRbeta chain sequencing. The trim is 1 base for V and 7 bases for J, with a gap of 5 bases between the germline ends. The CDR3 has 12 amino acids, counting the end cysteine and phenylalanine. The sequence is cut down to CDR3 DNA, 36 bases in frame from base 1. The germline V gene specifies SGHTA as CDR1 and FQGNSA as CDR2. With regard to this clone: This clone's antigen is unknown. No clone much larger than this one lies a single base away; base qualities are absent.

The CDR3 regions of human TCRbeta chains were subjected to immunosequencing. The paper's processing steps were these. TCRs in the repertoires were matched against a reference library of SARS-CoV-2-specific TCRs that had been generated with the MIRA antigen-specificity platform. Breadth was defined as the fraction of unique TCRs that were SARS-CoV-2-associated, and depth was defined as the fraction of total T cells that were SARS-CoV-2-associated. Using the MIRA data, each spike-specific TCR was assigned both to the spike region to which the TCR was reactive and to a CD4 or CD8 class. Log10-transformed breadth and depth values were compared by one-way ANOVA with Sidak's multiple comparisons tests. The table comes from immuneACCESS by way of TCRdb, which keeps in-frame sequences with V and J called. Part of the clones is missing from these tables; in studies checked, under half for an unresolved V gene and the rest for unknown reasons. Clone size and the V and J calls come from that table; the DNA yielded D and trimming. The table for this sample lists around 130,000 clones; 80% to 90% of them were counted only once. 3.1% of the sample rests with the top ten.

This sample comprised peripheral blood, obtained on day 0 of AZD1222 vaccination. This sequence was found in an adult in good health. The chain joins TRBV7-2 to TRBJ1-5; the D gene identity is not certain. The CDR3 is CASSLDTQPQHF. The nucleotides read TGTGCCAGCAGCTTAGACACCCAGCCCCAGCATTTT.